These 27 T cell receptor beta chains originate from one sample sequenced in a study of T-cell reconstitution after alpha-beta-depleted transplantation in children. The TCRbeta library incorporated unique molecular identifiers. MiXCR was run by TCRdb on the PCR reads, yielding one entry per CDR3 protein. The sample contains 120,000 or so distinct CDR3 sequences, under 13% of which appear only once. The sample in question was PBMCs from the stem cell graft donor, obtained from the stem cell graft. Every receptor here comes from a human donor who donated a stem cell graft to a child with acute lymphoblastic leukemia.

At least ten counts were recorded for this clonotype. V is TRBV7-9 and J is TRBJ2-6; tentatively, D is TRBD2 (5 bases). The V end was cut by 11 bases, the J end by 0 bases, with 17 bases between. This CDR3 has 16 residues. From germline, CDR1 is SEHNR and CDR2 FQNEAQ (reference sequence). CDR3 region: CACATTATSGANVLTF. The CDR3 nucleotides read TGTGCCTGTGCGACTACAGCCACCTCTGGGGCCAACGTCCTGACTTTC.

At least ten counts were recorded for this clonotype. This chain joins TRBV24-1 and TRBJ2-3; TRBD1 matches 8 bases. The CDR3 spans 16 residues. Per germline, CDR1 KGHDR and CDR2 SFDVKD. Trimming took 4 bases from V and 4 from J; bases not matched to a gene: 9. CDR3 loop: CATSEPSQGAADTQYF. The CDR3 DNA reads TGTGCCACCAGTGAACCCTCGCAGGGGGCGGCAGATACGCAGTATTTT.

The V call is TRBV25-1, the J call TRBJ1-2; 8 positions match TRBD1. The length of the CDR3 is 16 residues. CDR1 and CDR2 from the germline V gene are MGHDK and SYGVNS. The ends lost 2 bases at V and 6 bases at J; junction bases unmatched: 11. CDR3 coding DNA: TGTGCCAGCAGTGAAGGGGGAACAGGGGGTTTGGATGGCTACACCTTC. This sequence encodes CASSEGGTGGLDGYTF.

This clonotype was seen repeatedly, ten times or more. The chain combines TRBV12-3 or TRBV12-4 with TRBJ1-3; D is unresolved. The CDR3 is 17 amino acids. V was clipped by 4 bases and J by 0 bases, with 16 bases between them. CDR3 sequence: CASSSDQLRGSGNTIYF. The CDR3 bases are TGTGCCAGCAGTTCGGACCAACTCCGGGGCTCTGGAAACACCATATATTTT.

This clonotype was counted between two and nine times. The CDR3 is CGGVEGNVFYEQYF. CDR3 nucleotides: TGCGGCGGTGTGGAGGGTAATGTGTTTTACGAGCAGTACTTC. The chain carries TRBV20-1 and TRBJ2-7; D is perhaps TRBD2 (6 bases). From germline, CDR1 is DFQATT and CDR2 SNEGSKA (reference sequence). CDR3 length: 14 amino acids.

This clonotype appeared many times. The chain has TRBV7-2 and TRBJ1-3; the D gene is possibly TRBD1 (6 bases). CDR1 SGHTA and CDR2 FQGNSA come from the germline V gene. V was clipped by 5 bases and J by 3 bases, with 20 bases between them. The CDR3 has 17 amino acids. CDR3 sequence (DNA): TGTGCCAGCAGCCCCGCCCCCGCCCAGGGGAGTGGAAACACCATATATTTT. This encodes CASSPAPAQGSGNTIYF.

The chain employs TRBV29-1 and TRBJ2-1; a possible D gene is TRBD2 (5 bases). The V end lost 6 bases, the J end lost 2 bases, and 5 bases lay between the germline ends. Germline V lookup: CDR1 SQVTM, CDR2 ANQGSEA. The CDR3 is made up of 11 amino acids. CDR3 coding DNA: TGCAGCGTCGGGACCTACAATGAGCAGTTCTTC. This translates into CSVGTYNEQFF.

The chain couples TRBV30 to TRBJ2-2; 8 nucleotides align to TRBD1. This CDR3 comprises 15 residues. The ends lost 1 base at V and 6 bases at J; junction bases unmatched: 7. Germline loops: CDR1 GTSNPN, CDR2 SVGIG (reference sequence). CDR3 region: CAWSEDRVGPGELFF. Here the CDR3 DNA reads TGTGCCTGGAGTGAGGACAGGGTGGGGCCCGGGGAGCTGTTTTTT.

This clonotype was observed many times. The chain joins TRBV20-1 to TRBJ2-3; 8 nucleotides line up with TRBD2. The CDR3 is made up of 15 amino acids. The ends lost 7 bases at V and 0 bases at J; junction bases unmatched: 9. Germline V lookup: CDR1 DFQATT, CDR2 SNEGSKA (reference sequence). The CDR3 sequence is CSGGLADTSTDTQYF. The CDR3 region has the DNA TGCAGTGGAGGACTAGCAGATACTAGCACAGATACGCAGTATTTT.

This clonotype was counted at least ten times. The rearrangement joins TRBV29-1 to TRBJ2-5; possible D gene TRBD1, 5 bases. The germline gives CDR1 SQVTM, CDR2 ANQGSEA. V lost 3 bases to trimming and J lost 5 bases, with 10 bases between them. This CDR3 spans 12 amino acids. Written as DNA, the CDR3 is TGCAGCGTTGAGCAGGGCCGGGAGACCCAGTACTTC. It yields the protein CSVEQGRETQYF.

This clonotype showed up many times. J is TRBJ2-6 and V is TRBV29-1; no firm D call. The germline gives CDR1 SQVTM, CDR2 ANQGSEA. The CDR3 length is 13 residues. Trimming shortened V by 4 bases and J by 4 bases, and 8 bases separated the two germline ends. CDR3 sequence (DNA): TGCAGCGTTGTAAGATCGGGGGCCAACGTCCTGACTTTC. Translated: CSVVRSGANVLTF.

This clonotype has at least ten counts. The chain recombines TRBV20-1 with TRBJ2-7; TRBD2 aligns across 9 bases. V lost 3 bases and J lost 3; bases outside the gene matches: 15. Germline V CDR1 and CDR2: DFQATT, SNEGSKA (reference sequence). The CDR3 extends over 17 amino acids. In DNA form, the CDR3 reads TGCAGTGCTAGTTCCCCAGAGGGTAGCGGGAGTTTCTACGAGCAGTACTTC. Amino acids: CSASSPEGSGSFYEQYF.

This clonotype was counted ten times or more. V and J are TRBV27 and TRBJ2-7, with 9 nucleotides matching TRBD1. The junction had 7 bases not matched to a gene; V was cut back by 8 bases and J by 2 bases. The CDR3 consists of 14 residues. CDR1 is MNHEY, CDR2 SMNVEV, per germline (reference sequence). The chain's CDR3 is CASRGDRAPYEQYF. The CDR3 DNA reads TGTGCCAGCCGAGGGGACAGGGCCCCCTACGAGCAGTACTTC.

With respect to this clonotype: Since a much larger clone is just one base distant, this may be a read error. This rearrangement joins TRBV20-1 to TRBJ2-2; D may be TRBD1 (8 bases). The V gene lost 0 bases and the J gene lost 4 bases, with 15 bases spanning the gap. Per germline, CDR1 DFQATT and CDR2 SNEGSKA (reference sequence). This CDR3 is 16 amino acids long. The CDR3 is CSARDSSGTGTGELFF. CDR3 nucleotide sequence: TGCAGTGCTAGAGATTCCAGCGGGACAGGCACCGGGGAGCTGTTTTTT.

There are many counts of this clonotype. J is TRBJ2-3 and V is TRBV12-3 or TRBV12-4, with D maybe TRBD2 (5 bases). Trimming removed 6 bases at V and 6 bases at J, with 16 bases between. CDR3 length equals 14 residues. The CDR3 spells CASREDPGSDTQYF. CDR3 in DNA: TGTGCCAGCAGGGAGGATCCGGGGAGCGATACGCAGTATTTT.

This clonotype was counted many times. The genes are TRBV7-2 and TRBJ1-5, with 7 bases that match TRBD1. V gave up 1 base and J gave up 7 bases; unmatched junction bases: 7. Germline V CDR1 and CDR2: SGHTA, FQGNSA. This CDR3 has 15 amino acids. CDR3 amino acids: CASSLDPGQWQPQHF. Written as DNA, the CDR3 is TGTGCCAGCAGCTTAGACCCGGGACAGTGGCAGCCCCAGCATTTT.

This clonotype showed up many times. The V call is TRBV6-2 or TRBV6-3, the J call TRBJ2-2, with 10 bases that match TRBD2. Germline V CDR1 and CDR2: MNHEY, SVGEGT. V shed 6 bases and J 3 bases; nucleotides not matched to a gene: 1. The CDR3 extends over 14 amino acids. The DNA of the CDR3 is TGTGCCAGCAGCACTAGCGGGGACACCGGGGAGCTGTTTTTT. This codes for CASSTSGDTGELFF.

The chain recombines TRBV30 with TRBJ2-7; D is undetermined. V lost 5 bases to trimming and J lost 1 base, with 15 bases between them. This CDR3 spans 14 amino acids. CDR1 and CDR2 from the germline V gene are GTSNPN and SVGIG (reference sequence). Written as DNA, the CDR3 is TGTGCCTGGGCGACGGGTCTTGGATCCTACGAGCAGTACTTC. Translated: CAWATGLGSYEQYF.

For this clonotype: A much larger clone lies one base from this, so it may be a read error. The chain joins TRBV29-1 to TRBJ2-7, with D perhaps TRBD1 (6 bases). Germline loops: CDR1 SQVTM, CDR2 ANQGSEA. The V end was cut by 6 bases, the J end by 0 bases, with 9 bases between. The CDR3 consists of 12 residues. In nucleotides, the CDR3 is TGCAGCGTCCGGGACAACTCCTACGAGCAGTACTTC. This codes for CSVRDNSYEQYF.

The chain has TRBV7-9 and TRBJ2-5; D gene uncertain. CDR1 SEHNR and CDR2 FQNEAQ come from the germline V gene (reference sequence). V was pared by 2 bases and J by 1 base, with 8 bases between. This CDR3 has 14 residues. This chain's CDR3 is CASSLLEGQETQYF. In nucleotides, the CDR3 is TGTGCCAGCAGCTTACTGGAAGGCCAAGAGACCCAGTACTTC.

In this sample, this clonotype turned up many times. The gene calls are TRBV20-1 and TRBJ1-2; D unclear. Trimming stripped 6 bases from V and 2 bases from J, with 13 bases between. This CDR3 spans 13 amino acids. In germline, CDR1 is DFQATT, CDR2 SNEGSKA (reference sequence). CDR3 DNA: TGCAGTGCCGAAGGCCACAAAAACTATGGCTACACCTTC. Protein sequence: CSAEGHKNYGYTF.

There are many counts of this clonotype. This chain uses TRBV5-5 with TRBJ1-5, with a possible D match to TRBD1 (6 bases). The V end was cut by 2 bases, the J end by 7 bases, with 13 bases between. The CDR3 runs 14 residues. Germline V CDR1 and CDR2: SGHKS, YYEKEE (reference sequence). The CDR3 nucleotides are TGTGCCAGCAGCTTCGCAGGGGCAGAGCAGCCCCAGCATTTT. This sequence encodes CASSFAGAEQPQHF.

This clonotype showed up many times. V and J are TRBV7-2 and TRBJ2-7; TRBD2 matches 9 bases. The V segment lost 4 bases and the J segment 7 bases; nucleotides outside the gene matches: 5. CDR1 is SGHTA and CDR2 is FQGNSA in the germline V gene. This CDR3 is built from 13 residues. The CDR3 DNA sequence: TGTGCCAGCAGCTCCAGCGGGGGGTGGGAGCAGTACTTC. Translation gives CASSSSGGWEQYF.

CDR3 coding DNA: TGTGCCAGCGGGCGTTCAACCGGGGGTAGCGGGAGGGCCAACGGGGAGCTGTTTTTT. It translates to CASGRSTGGSGRANGELFF. The J gene is TRBJ2-2, the V gene TRBV12-3 or TRBV12-4; 11 positions agree with TRBD2. Trimming removed 8 bases from V and 7 bases from J; junction bases left unmatched: 21. The CDR3 has 19 residues.

This clonotype was detected once. This may stem from a read error, because a much larger clone lies one nucleotide away. The rearrangement uses TRBV7-9 and TRBJ2-3; D call uncertain. The germline V gene has CDR1 SEHNR and CDR2 FQNEAQ (reference sequence). Trimming removed 5 bases at V and 0 bases at J, with 12 bases between. CDR3 size: 15 residues. The CDR3 DNA follows: TGTGCCAGCAGCATATCAAAAGGGAGCACAGATACGCAGTATTTT. Translation gives CASSISKGSTDTQYF. The full variable domain, with the rest looked up from reference TRBV7-9 and TRBJ2-3, is DTGVSQNPRHKITKRGQNVTFRCDPISEHNRLYWYRQTLGQGPEFLTYFQNEAQLEKSRLLSDRFSAERPKGSFSTLEIQRTEQGDSAMYLCASSISKGSTDTQYFGPGTRLTVL.

In its sample, this clonotype was seen a few times. A much larger clone is a single base away; this may be a read error. CDR3 protein: CASRRDSYGYTF. The CDR3 nucleotides are TGTGCCAGCAGACGGGACAGCTATGGCTACACCTTC. The genes are TRBV6-2 or TRBV6-3 and TRBJ1-2, with TRBD1 identical over 7 bases. The J segment lost 4 bases and the V segment lost 6 bases, leaving 2 bases of the junction unmatched. This CDR3 is built from 12 residues. Germline CDR1 reads MNHEY; CDR2 reads SVGEGT.

The chain couples TRBV7-2 to TRBJ1-2; TRBD1 matches 9 bases. V gave up 11 bases and J gave up 2 bases; unmatched junction bases: 6. Germline V CDR1 and CDR2: SGHTA, FQGNSA. The length of the CDR3 is 13 residues. The CDR3 region is CAGTGPGNYGYTF. As DNA, the CDR3 is TGTGCCGGGACAGGGCCGGGGAACTATGGCTACACCTTC.